This T cell receptor (beta chain) was recovered during a study of cytomegalovirus exposure and HLA in healthy donors (dated by TCRdb to 2015 to 2018). For context, the study as a whole: An earlier analysis of roughly 570 of the donors reported 250 to 350 Gb of sequence data and about 120 million unique TCR beta sequences obtained from 180 million or so T cells. Along with the approximately 700-subject first cohort, a separate validation cohort of over 90 different subjects was used. Rather than using new phenotypic data, the later analysis identified candidate immune exposures from TCR beta sequences and from how often those sequences occurred across donors. In a later genetic analysis, genome-wide SNP genotypes for about three fifths of the roughly 670 donors were used, and that subset was treated as a discovery cohort. Across some 400 genotyped donors of the cohort, an average of roughly 250,000 unique TCR beta nucleotide sequences per donor were sequenced, and roughly 20% of those sequences were non-productive. Using immunosequencing, the study profiled T cell repertoires from about 610 subjects and related those repertoires to cytomegalovirus serostatus. To study patterns of TCR occurrence, a later analysis re-analyzed previously published TCR beta repertoires from around 700 donors and added high-resolution HLA genotyping. Because of strong linkage in the cohort, roughly five DR-DQ haplotypes were treated as single units for association and clustering. The aim of the study was to test whether cataloging public T cell receptors could identify signatures of past pathogen exposure. An early release covering about 600 HLA-typed donors comprised around 300 gigabases of sequencing data and tens of millions of unique TCR sequences. The number of donors typed differed by locus, with about 629-630 for A, B, C, DRB1 and DQB1, 522 for DQA1, under 610 for DPA1, and some 450 for DPB1. Alongside the repertoire data, information on donor age, sex, ethnicity and CMV serostatus was compiled. An earlier analysis of several hundred of the donors applied high-throughput TCR beta sequencing to assess whether each TCR beta V gene segment acted as functional or pseudogenic. The study combined high-throughput TCR immunosequencing, statistical association of individual TCRs with disease status, and machine learning to predict cytomegalovirus infection status. All discovery cohort repertoires had been generated using a single sequencing platform. Class I and class II HLA loci were covered by the typing at four-digit resolution. Of the 398 genotyped donors, approximately 80% fell in the genetic ancestry cluster associated with self-reported Caucasian donors. General study outcomes and caveats: At a false discovery rate of 0.05, a later analysis linked some 17,000 TCR beta sequences to specific HLA alleles. Because counts were too low, about 17 rarely observed V segments, including chromosome 9 orphons, were excluded from the earlier analysis of 500 to 700 of the donors. CMV serostatus was the only immune exposure information available for the cohort. The classifier was reported to diagnose cytomegalovirus status with high specificity and sensitivity in both the original and validation cohorts. A cluster of highly shared sequence variants was judged likely to represent a technical artifact of the sequencing pipeline. An association between a missense DCLRE1C variant and V-gene and J-gene trimming of TCR beta chains was found in a later genetic analysis and replicated in an independent cohort. An earlier analysis of 587 of the donors showed that most TCR beta V segments appeared in productive rearrangements either about 87% or about 30% of the time, which broadly matched IMGT annotations. In a later analysis, TCR association rates were found to vary across HLA loci, with the most associated TCRs seen for DRB1 alleles and the fewest for HLA-C alleles. A later genetic analysis reported fewer N-insertions in productive TCRs among donors in an Asian-associated ancestry cluster than the 666-donor mean. While some public TCRs were present in many individuals, most TCR sequences turned up only very rarely across donors. The study listed approximately 150 TCR beta chains as associated with cytomegalovirus. According to a later analysis, parvovirus B19, influenza, CMV and Epstein-Barr virus appeared linked to several top co-occurrence clusters. A further reported finding was that TCR beta sequences accurately predicted the HLA-A and HLA-B alleles for most subjects in the first cohort. Because some donors lacked HLA typing at each locus, the association tests relied only on the typed subset. Compared with equally common non-associated chains, HLA-associated TCR beta chains in a later analysis were more clonally expanded and had lower generation probabilities. Most CMV-associated TCR beta chains appeared to be HLA-restricted in a later analysis, and the HLA associations seemed to be driven largely by CMV exposure. Correlated functional status among segregating V segments might reflect linkage disequilibrium, but an unknown experimental factor could not be ruled out. In this cohort, only TCR beta chains were sequenced, and detectable features were limited by the absence of alpha or paired-chain data. It was suggested by the authors that the approach could potentially be generalized to other disease states and immunological phenotypes. The 87-base-pair reads could not distinguish some IMGT-functional V segments, including TRBV6-2 and TRBV6-3, so those segments were excluded. In vitro tests confirmed that a few of the cytomegalovirus-associated TCR beta chains recognize cytomegalovirus antigens. When HLA alleles, especially DR and DQ, strongly co-occurred, attributing TCR associations to individual alleles was difficult. The presence/absence analyses assumed that sequencing depth was roughly uniform across donors, and that assumption may not be true.

The junction shows trimming of 2 bases on V and 3 bases on J, plus 8 bases between the germline ends. The CDR3, from cysteine to phenylalanine, totals 14 residues. Only the CDR3 part of the read is kept: 42 bases, read in frame from the first base. Reading the germline V gene gives CDR1 SGHRS and CDR2 YFSETQ. The cohort consisted of some 670 healthy bone marrow donors. Cohort members were all nominally healthy when sampled, although unrecorded immune exposures were likely present. The donor was CMV seropositive and belonged to the group of 250 to 300 seropositive cohort members. A peripheral blood sample was collected from each donor, and TCR beta sequencing was performed on peripheral blood mononuclear cells. The Qiagen DNeasy Blood Extraction Kit was used to extract genomic DNA from the blood cell samples. The receptor library was made with the immunoSEQ multiplex PCR assay. For the multiplex PCR, a mixture combining 60 forward primers for TCR Vbeta segments and 13 reverse primers for TCR Jbeta segments was used. A multiplex PCR assay on genomic DNA amplified the CDR3 region of rearranged TCR beta genes. The amplified TCR beta libraries were sequenced on the Illumina HiSeq System as 87-base-pair reads. On the authors' methods: In a later analysis, some 80 million unique TCR beta chains were counted across the roughly 670 repertoires, and roughly 9.9 million of these chains were shared by at least two donors. Raw reads were error-corrected and collapsed into unique sequences by a nearest-neighbor algorithm in which closely related sequences were merged to remove PCR and sequencing errors. CDR3 sequences were aligned to IMGT reference sequences to assign V, D and J gene segments. For a sequence to be retained, a match of at least six nucleotides was required to both a V gene segment and a J gene segment. Rearrangements were classified as productive when the CDR3 lacked stop codons and remained in frame with V and J, and all other rearrangements were classified as non-productive. CDR3 was defined by IMGT convention, running from the second conserved V-encoded cysteine to the conserved J-encoded phenylalanine. The earlier analysis of roughly 590 of the donors excluded any sequence lacking an unambiguous match to a single V gene segment. In an earlier analysis of around 600 of the donors, V segments were called functional above 56.7% productive rearrangements and were called segregating when the between-donor standard deviation exceeded 5%. A statistical classification framework was developed to diagnose cytomegalovirus status using the catalog of TCR beta chain sequences. V and J gene assignment, in a later analysis, came from comparing TCR nucleotide sequences with IMGT/GENE-DB human TR gene sequences. A later analysis assigned CDR3 sequences and most-parsimonious VDJ recombination scenarios with the TCRdist pipeline. A later analysis defined each TCR beta chain by its CDR3 amino acid sequence plus V-gene family, and excluded reads lacking a unique V-gene family. A later analysis removed several hundred highly shared, low-generation-probability nucleotide sequences to deal with suspected cross-contamination and a sequencing artifact. For each public chain, a later analysis derived a clonal expansion index from normalized ranks of inferred template counts within each repertoire. Generation probabilities in a later analysis came from a VDJ recombination model fitted to out-of-frame rearrangements, and those results were checked against IGoR. In a later analysis, hypergeometric tests were used to score TCR-TCR, TCR-HLA and TCR-CMV co-occurrence, with a repertoire-size bias correction applied to TCR pairs. A later analysis estimated false discovery rates by permuting HLA or CMV assignments 20 times. In a later analysis, co-occurring TCRs were grouped using DBSCAN, and TCRdist sequence similarity was added for clustering within HLA-allele-positive subsets. Repertoires with fewer than 30,000 or more than 120,000 public chains, plus five repertoires with anomalous nucleotide sharing, were excluded from co-occurrence clustering. TCRdb obtained this table from immuneACCESS and retained in-frame rearrangements with V and J assigned. These tables miss some clones; where compared with another copy, unresolved V genes account for less than half of the shortfall, and the remainder is unexplained. Clone size and the V and J calls come from that table; the DNA yielded D and trimming. This sample lists 150,000 to 250,000 clones; around 80% were detected once. The ten top clones hold roughly 4.5% of the sample.

About this clone itself: What antigen it recognizes has not been identified. Per-base quality was not reported, and no clone a single base away is much larger than it.

What was sequenced was PBMCs. The chain couples TRBV5-1 to TRBJ2-2; perhaps TRBD2 is the D gene, with 6 bases matching. This sequence was found in a woman aged 25 to 39 in good health and CMV-seropositive. CDR3 protein: CASSFGGYTGELFF. The DNA sequence is given as TGCGCCAGCAGCTTTGGAGGGTACACCGGGGAGCTGTTTTTT. Here the CDR3 is joined to the reference TRBV5-1 and TRBJ2-2 genes, and the full variable domain is: KAGVTQTPRYLIKTRGQQVTLSCSPISGHRSVSWYQQTPGQGLQFLFEYFSETQRNKGNFPGRFSGRQFSNSRSEMNVSTLELGDSALYLCASSFGGYTGELFFGEGSRLTVL.